The entry that follows covers one T cell receptor (beta chain) sequence. This CDR3 has 16 residues. CDR1 is SGHVS, CDR2 FNYEAQ, per germline. V dropped 5 bases and J dropped 0 bases, with 17 bases sitting between them. The PCR was carried out with 60 Vbeta primers and 13 Jbeta primers. Profiling relied on immunoSEQ multiplex PCR, and the TCRdb table lists in-frame clones only, not all of them. Of 200,000 or so clones listed, roughly 80% are singletons. This sample was included in a study of cytomegalovirus exposure and HLA in healthy donors. The receptor was derived from a girl aged 2-10 years in good health and CMV-seronegative. This sequence joins TRBV7-6 and TRBJ2-7; tentatively, D is TRBD2 (6 bases). The sequenced sample consisted of PBMCs. Written as DNA, the CDR3 is TGTGCCAGCAGCCCCACCAATAGCGGCTTCTCCTACGAGCAGTACTTC. Its protein is CASSPTNSGFSYEQYF.